This T cell receptor beta chain was identified during a study of graft-versus-host responses after intestinal transplantation. In this sample, this clone turned up once. Using immunoSEQ multiplex PCR, the repertoire was profiled, and TCRdb retains in-frame clones only, with some absent. The top ten hold 3% to 4.5% of the sample, which has 15,000 or so clones, about 29% seen once. This CDR3 spans 14 amino acids. V was trimmed by 4 bases and J by 2 bases, leaving 8 bases between them. Per the germline V gene, CDR1 is KGHSH and CDR2 is LQKENI. The sample here was alloreactive CD4+ T cells from a mixed lymphocyte reaction culture, taken before intestinal transplant. This sample's subset: CFSE-low proliferating T cells sorted from approximately 6-day pre-transplant mixed lymphocyte reaction (GvH or HvG direction). V gene TRBV18 combines with J gene TRBJ1-4; D is possibly TRBD1 (5 bases). This clonotype was obtained from a human patient who received an intestinal transplant. The CDR3 bases are TGTGCCAGCTCACTTCAGGGTACTAATGAAAAACTGTTTTTT. Protein sequence: CASSLQGTNEKLFF.